Only a few counts were recorded for the clone carrying this T cell receptor beta chain. Germline V gene lookup returns CDR1 SGDLS and CDR2 YYNGEE. The V and J ends lost 0 bases and 4 bases respectively, with 11 bases between them. There are 14 residues in the CDR3. Exclusion applied to patients with autoimmune disease history or systemic immunosuppression. The data are from a study of OX40 agonist ivuxolimab in advanced cancers. Study information: All patients had ivuxolimab intravenously every 2 weeks at 0.01 to 10 mg/kg. The mean age was 60 years, ranging from about 23 to 79, with approximately 83% of participants male. People who had prior anti-PD-1, anti-PD-L1 or anti-CTLA-4 therapy could take part, and around 43% had some.

The repertoire was sequenced with immunoSEQ multiplex PCR; TCRdb's copy has only in-frame clones and lacks some. This table has 100,000 to 140,000 clones, roughly 90% appearing once. Specimen: CD4+ or CD8+ T cells sorted from blood, collected in a trial of the OX40 agonist ivuxolimab. This chain links TRBV9 with TRBJ2-7; D might be TRBD1 (6 bases). The TCR sequence derives from an adult with an advanced solid tumor such as melanoma, head and neck, liver or kidney cancer. The CDR3 loop reads CASSVGDTRYEQYF. The CDR3 DNA reads TGTGCCAGCAGCGTAGGGGACACCCGATACGAGCAGTACTTC.